This T cell receptor beta chain was observed in a study of regulatory T cells in long-lasting Graves disease. Libraries of TCR beta came from iRepertoire HTBI primers plus Arm-PCR of CDR3 regions. TCRdb re-called the multiplex PCR reads through MiXCR, storing one row per CDR3 protein. The sample has about 450,000 distinct CDR3 sequences, roughly 15% seen once. The time point denotes: newly diagnosed GD, antithyroid drugs for less than 3 months. PBMCs were the source of the RNA used for TCR sequencing. This clonotype was seen more than once but under ten times. As yet, its antigen is unknown. General study points: Whereas 1,000 or so public clonotypes were shared by new patients, persistent patients shared more, at roughly 2,500.

V dropped 1 base and J dropped 2; count of bases not matched to a gene: 8. The CDR3 sequence is 17 residues long. Looked up from germline, CDR1 is SGHDT and CDR2 is YYEEEE. This same sample was also part of a study on T cells in Graves' hyperthyroidism and ophthalmopathy. As reported in that work: Participants, patients aged 18 to 65, had newly diagnosed hyperthyroidism with a duration under 2 months. Most expanded thyroid clonotypes above 0.001 recurred in blood.

The V call is TRBV5-6, the J call TRBJ1-5; 8 bases line up with TRBD1. The clonotype was recovered from a woman aged 25 to 39 with Graves disease. This material consisted of peripheral blood mononuclear cells (PBMCs), taken at new diagnosis, from a patient treated with antithyroid drugs. The CDR3 loop reads CASSLKDRAVGNQPQHF. The CDR3 DNA is TGTGCCAGCAGCTTGAAGGACAGGGCAGTGGGCAATCAGCCCCAGCATTTT.